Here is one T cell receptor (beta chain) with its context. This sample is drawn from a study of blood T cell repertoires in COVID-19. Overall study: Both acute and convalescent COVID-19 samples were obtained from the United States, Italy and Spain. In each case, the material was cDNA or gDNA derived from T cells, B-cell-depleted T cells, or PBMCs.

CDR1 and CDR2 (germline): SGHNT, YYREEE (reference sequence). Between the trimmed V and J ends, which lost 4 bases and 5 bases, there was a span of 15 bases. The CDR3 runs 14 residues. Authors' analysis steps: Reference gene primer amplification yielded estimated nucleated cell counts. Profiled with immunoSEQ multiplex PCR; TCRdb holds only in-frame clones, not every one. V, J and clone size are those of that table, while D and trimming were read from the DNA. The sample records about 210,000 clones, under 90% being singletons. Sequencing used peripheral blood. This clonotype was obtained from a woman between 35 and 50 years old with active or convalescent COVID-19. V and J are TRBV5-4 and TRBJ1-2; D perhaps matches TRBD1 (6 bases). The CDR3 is CASSLPQGGYGYTF. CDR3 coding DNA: TGTGCCAGCAGCCTCCCACAGGGCGGGTATGGCTACACCTTC.